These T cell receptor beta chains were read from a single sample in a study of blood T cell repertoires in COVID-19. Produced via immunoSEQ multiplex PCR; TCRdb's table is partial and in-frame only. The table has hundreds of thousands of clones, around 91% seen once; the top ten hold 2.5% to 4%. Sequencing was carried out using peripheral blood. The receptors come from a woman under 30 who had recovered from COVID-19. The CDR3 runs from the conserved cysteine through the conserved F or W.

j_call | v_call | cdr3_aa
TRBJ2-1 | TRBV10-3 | CAISGTSAIEQFF
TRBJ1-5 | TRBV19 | CASRRGQQPQHF
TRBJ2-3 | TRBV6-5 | CASSPQGAPDTQYF
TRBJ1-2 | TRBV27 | CASSFSVNYGYTF
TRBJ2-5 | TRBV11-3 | CASSPGGVGSTQYF
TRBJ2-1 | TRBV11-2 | CASTLTSGRRGTSYNEQFF
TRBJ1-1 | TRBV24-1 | CATSDGHAEAFF
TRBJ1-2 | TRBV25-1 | CASSLGDMYGYTF
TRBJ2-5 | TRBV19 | CASTDRGGREETQYF
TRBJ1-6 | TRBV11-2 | CASTHSRGNSPLHF
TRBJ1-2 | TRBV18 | CASSPWGQSFYGYTF
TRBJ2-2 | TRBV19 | CASSGTRGGELFF
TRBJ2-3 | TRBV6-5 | CASRDRGRHTDTQYF
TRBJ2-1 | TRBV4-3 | CASSQEPTRWSNEQFF
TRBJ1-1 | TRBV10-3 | CAISGRGGNTEAFF
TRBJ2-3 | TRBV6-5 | CASSPDTTDTQYF
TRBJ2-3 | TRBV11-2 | CASSQWRYTQYF
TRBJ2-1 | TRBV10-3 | CAISEGLAGPPGEQFF
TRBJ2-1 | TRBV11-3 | CASSWRQSGSNEQFF
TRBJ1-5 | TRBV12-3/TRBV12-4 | CASRTGGNQPQHF
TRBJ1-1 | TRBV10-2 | CASSVQGRTEAFF
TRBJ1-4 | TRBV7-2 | CASSPVVGGTMNEKLFF
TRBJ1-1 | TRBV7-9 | CACSESNTEAFF
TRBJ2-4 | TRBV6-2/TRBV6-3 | CASSSDTLLLAKNIQYF
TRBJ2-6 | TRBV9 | CASSVDPSGRPGANVLTF
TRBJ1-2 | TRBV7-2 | CASSLELWPEDGYTF
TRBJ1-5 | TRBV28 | CASRGQGGSPQHF